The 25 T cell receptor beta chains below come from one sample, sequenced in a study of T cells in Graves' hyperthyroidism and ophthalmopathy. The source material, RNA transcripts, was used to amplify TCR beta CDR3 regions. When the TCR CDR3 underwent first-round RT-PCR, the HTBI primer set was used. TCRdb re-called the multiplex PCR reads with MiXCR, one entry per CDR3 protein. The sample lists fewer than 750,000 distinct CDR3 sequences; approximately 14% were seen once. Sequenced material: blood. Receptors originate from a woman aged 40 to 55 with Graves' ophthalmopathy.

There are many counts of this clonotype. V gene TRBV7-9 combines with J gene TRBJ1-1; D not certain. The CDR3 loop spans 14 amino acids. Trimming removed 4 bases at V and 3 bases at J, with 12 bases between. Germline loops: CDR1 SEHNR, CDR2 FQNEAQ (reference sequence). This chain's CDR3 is CASSWQNTDTEAFF. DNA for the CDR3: TGTGCCAGCAGCTGGCAGAACACGGACACTGAAGCTTTCTTT.

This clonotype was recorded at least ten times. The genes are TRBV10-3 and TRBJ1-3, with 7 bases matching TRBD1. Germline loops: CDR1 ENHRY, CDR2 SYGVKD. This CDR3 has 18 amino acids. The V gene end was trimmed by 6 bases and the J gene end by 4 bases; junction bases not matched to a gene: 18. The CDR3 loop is CAISPGQDYLATGNTIYF. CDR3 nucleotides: TGTGCCATCAGCCCCGGACAGGATTACCTAGCGACGGGAAACACCATATATTTT.

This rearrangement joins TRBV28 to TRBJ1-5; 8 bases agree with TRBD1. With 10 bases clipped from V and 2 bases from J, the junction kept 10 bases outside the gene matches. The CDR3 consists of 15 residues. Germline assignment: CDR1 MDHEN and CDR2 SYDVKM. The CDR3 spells CATRYLTGGNQPQHF. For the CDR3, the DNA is TGTGCCACCAGATACTTGACAGGGGGCAATCAGCCCCAGCATTTT.

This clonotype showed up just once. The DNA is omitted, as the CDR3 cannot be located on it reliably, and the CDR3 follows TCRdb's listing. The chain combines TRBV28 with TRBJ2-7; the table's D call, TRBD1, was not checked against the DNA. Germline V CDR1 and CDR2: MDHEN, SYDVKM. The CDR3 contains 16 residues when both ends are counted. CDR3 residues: CASSFGPGQGGYEQYF.

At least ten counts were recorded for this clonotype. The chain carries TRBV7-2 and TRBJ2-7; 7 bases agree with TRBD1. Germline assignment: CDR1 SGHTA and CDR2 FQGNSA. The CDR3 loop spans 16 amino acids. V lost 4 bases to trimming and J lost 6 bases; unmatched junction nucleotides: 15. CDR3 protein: CASSSPGTVMSREQYF. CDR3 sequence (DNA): TGTGCCAGCAGCTCACCCGGGACAGTAATGTCACGCGAGCAGTACTTC.

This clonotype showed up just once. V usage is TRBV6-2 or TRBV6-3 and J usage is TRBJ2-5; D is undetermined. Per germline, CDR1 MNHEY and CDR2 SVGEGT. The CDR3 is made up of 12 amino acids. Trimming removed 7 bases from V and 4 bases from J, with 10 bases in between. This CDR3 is CASTHTLETQYF. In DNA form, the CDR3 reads TGTGCCAGCACCCATACGTTAGAGACCCAGTACTTC.

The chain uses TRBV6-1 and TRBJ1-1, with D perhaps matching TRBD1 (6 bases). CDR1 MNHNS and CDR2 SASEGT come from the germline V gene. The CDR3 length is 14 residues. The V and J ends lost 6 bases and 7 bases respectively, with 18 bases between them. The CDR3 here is CASSKDGGLGEAFF. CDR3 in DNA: TGTGCCAGCAGCAAAGACGGGGGGCTGGGTGAAGCTTTCTTT.

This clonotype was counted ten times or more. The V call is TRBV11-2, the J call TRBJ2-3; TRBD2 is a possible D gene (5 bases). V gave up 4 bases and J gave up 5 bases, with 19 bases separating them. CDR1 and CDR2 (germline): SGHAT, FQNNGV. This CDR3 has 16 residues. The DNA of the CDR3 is TGTGCCAGCAGCTGGTCCATAACGGGGAATAGAGATACGCAGTATTTT. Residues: CASSWSITGNRDTQYF.

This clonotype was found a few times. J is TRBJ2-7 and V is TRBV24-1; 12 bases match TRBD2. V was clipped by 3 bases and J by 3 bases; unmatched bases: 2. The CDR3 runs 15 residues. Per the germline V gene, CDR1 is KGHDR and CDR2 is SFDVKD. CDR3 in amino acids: CATSDRTSGIYEQYF. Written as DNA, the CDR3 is TGTGCCACCAGTGATAGGACTAGCGGGATCTACGAGCAGTACTTC.

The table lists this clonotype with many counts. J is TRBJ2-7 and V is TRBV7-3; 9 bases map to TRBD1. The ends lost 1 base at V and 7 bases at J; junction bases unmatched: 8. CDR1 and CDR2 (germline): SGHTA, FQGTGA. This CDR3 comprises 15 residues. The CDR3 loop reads CASSLSSGQGREQYF. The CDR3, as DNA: TGTGCCAGCAGCTTAAGCTCCGGACAGGGGAGAGAGCAGTACTTC.

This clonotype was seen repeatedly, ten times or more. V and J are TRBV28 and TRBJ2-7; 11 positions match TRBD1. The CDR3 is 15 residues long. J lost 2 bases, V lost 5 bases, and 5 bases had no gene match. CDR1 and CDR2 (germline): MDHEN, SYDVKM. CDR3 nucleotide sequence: TGTGCCAGCAGTATCGGACAGGGGGCCACCTACGAGCAGTACTTC. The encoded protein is CASSIGQGATYEQYF.

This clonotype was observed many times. CDR3 loop: CASSETGTAEKLFF. The DNA of the CDR3 is TGTGCCAGCAGTGAAACGGGGACTGCTGAAAAACTGTTTTTT. The gene calls are TRBV6-1 and TRBJ1-4; a possible D gene is TRBD1 (5 bases). From germline, CDR1 is MNHNS and CDR2 SASEGT. Trimming took 2 bases from V and 7 from J, leaving 11 bases between them. The CDR3 totals 14 residues.

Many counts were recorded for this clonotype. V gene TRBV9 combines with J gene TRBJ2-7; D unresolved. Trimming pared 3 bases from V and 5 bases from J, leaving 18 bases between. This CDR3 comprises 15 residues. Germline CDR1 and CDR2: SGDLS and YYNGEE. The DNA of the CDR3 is TGTGCCAGCAGCGCCTCCCCCGCTAGGGTCCACGAGCAGTACTTC. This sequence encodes CASSASPARVHEQYF.

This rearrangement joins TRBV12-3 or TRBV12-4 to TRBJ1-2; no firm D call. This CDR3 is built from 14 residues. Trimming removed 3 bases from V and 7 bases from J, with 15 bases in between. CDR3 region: CASSFLGRSGGYTF. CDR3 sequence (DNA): TGTGCCAGCAGTTTTCTGGGTAGGAGCGGTGGCTACACCTTC.

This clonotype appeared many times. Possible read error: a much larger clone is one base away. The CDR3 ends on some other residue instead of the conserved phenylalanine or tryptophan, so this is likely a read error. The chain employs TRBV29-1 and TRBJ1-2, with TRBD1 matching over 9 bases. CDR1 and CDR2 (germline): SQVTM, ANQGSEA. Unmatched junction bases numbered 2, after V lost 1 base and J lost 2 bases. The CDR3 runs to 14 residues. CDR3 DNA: TGCAGCGTTGAAGGGGGACAGGGAAACTATGGCTACACCGTC. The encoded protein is CSVEGGQGNYGYTV.

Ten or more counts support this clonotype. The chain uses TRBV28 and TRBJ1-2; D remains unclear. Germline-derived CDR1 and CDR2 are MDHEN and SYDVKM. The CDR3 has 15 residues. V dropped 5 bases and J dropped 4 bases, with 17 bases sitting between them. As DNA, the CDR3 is TGTGCCAGCAGTCCCCGCCAGTCCGATACCTATGGCTACACCTTC. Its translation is CASSPRQSDTYGYTF.

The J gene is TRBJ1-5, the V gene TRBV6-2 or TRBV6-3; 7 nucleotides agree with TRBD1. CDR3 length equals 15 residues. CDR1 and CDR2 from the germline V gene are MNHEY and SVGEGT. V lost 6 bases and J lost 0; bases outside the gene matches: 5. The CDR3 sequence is CASRRGQLSNQPQHF. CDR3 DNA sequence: TGTGCCAGCAGGAGGGGACAGCTTAGCAATCAGCCCCAGCATTTT.

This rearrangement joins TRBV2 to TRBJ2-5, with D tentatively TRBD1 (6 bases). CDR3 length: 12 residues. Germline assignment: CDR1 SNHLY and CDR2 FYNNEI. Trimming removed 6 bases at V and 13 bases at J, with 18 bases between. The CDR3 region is CASSLGVQGPYF. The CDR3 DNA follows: TGTGCCAGCAGCTTAGGTGTACAGGGTCCGTACTTC.

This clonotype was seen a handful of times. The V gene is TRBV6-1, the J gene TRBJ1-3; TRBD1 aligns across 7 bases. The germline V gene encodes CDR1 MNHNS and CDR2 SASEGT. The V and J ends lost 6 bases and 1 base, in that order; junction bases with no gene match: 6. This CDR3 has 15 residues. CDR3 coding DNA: TGTGCCAGCAGGATCGACAGGGCTTCTGGAAACACCATATATTTT. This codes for CASRIDRASGNTIYF.

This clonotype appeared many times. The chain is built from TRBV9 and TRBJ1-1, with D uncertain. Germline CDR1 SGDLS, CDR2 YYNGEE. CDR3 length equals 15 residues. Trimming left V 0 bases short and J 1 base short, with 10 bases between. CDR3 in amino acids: CASSVAPAENTEAFF. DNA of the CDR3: TGTGCCAGCAGCGTAGCCCCCGCGGAGAACACTGAAGCTTTCTTT.

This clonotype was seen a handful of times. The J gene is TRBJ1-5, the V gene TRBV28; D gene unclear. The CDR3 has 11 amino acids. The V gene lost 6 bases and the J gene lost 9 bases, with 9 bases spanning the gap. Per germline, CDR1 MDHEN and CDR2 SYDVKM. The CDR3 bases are TGTGCCAGCAGCCAGAGGATGCCCCAGCATTTT. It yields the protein CASSQRMPQHF.

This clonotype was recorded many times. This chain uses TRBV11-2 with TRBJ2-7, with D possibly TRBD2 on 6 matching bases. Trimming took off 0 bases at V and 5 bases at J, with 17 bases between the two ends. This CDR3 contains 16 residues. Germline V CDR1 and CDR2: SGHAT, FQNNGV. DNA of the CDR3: TGTGCCAGCAGCTTAGATTATGAGGGAGGAGTACACGAGCAGTACTTC. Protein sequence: CASSLDYEGGVHEQYF.

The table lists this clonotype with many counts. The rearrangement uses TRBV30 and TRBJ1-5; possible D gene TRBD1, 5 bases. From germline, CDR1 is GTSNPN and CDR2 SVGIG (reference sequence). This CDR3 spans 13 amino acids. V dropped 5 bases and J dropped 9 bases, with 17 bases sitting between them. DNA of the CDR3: TGTGCCTGGGCGGGGGACTGGGATTCGCCCCAGCATTTT. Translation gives CAWAGDWDSPQHF.

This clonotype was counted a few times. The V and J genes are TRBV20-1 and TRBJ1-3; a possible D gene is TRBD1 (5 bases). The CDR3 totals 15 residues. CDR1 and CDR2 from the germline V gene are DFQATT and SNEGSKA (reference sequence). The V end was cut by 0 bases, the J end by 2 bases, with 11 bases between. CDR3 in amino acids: CSARDREGTGNTIYF. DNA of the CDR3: TGCAGTGCTAGAGACAGGGAGGGCACTGGAAACACCATATATTTT.

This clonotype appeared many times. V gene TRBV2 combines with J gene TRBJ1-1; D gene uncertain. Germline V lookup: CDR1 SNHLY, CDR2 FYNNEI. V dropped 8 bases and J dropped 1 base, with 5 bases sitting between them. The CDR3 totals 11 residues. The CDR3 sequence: CASGENTEAFF. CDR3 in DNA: TGTGCCAGCGGGGAGAACACTGAAGCTTTCTTT.